Each of the 11 T cell receptor beta chains below was sequenced from the same sample in a study of blood T cell repertoires in COVID-19. The method was immunoSEQ multiplex PCR; TCRdb's version includes in-frame clones alone and lacks a portion of them. The data contain roughly 220,000 clones, more than 70% of them singletons. Sequencing used PBMCs or T cells enriched from blood (not recorded which). The receptors were gathered from a man aged 30-40 years with acute COVID-19.

This chain links TRBV5-1 with TRBJ2-3; 14 nucleotides align to TRBD2. Looked up from germline, CDR1 is SGHRS and CDR2 is YFSETQ. The CDR3 contains 18 residues. Unmatched junction bases numbered 9, after V lost 5 bases and J lost 1 base. CDR3 region: CASRPGLAGEWGTDTQYF. Written as DNA, the CDR3 is TGCGCCAGCAGACCGGGACTAGCGGGGGAATGGGGCACAGATACGCAGTATTTT.

This rearrangement joins TRBV4-2 to TRBJ1-2, with TRBD1 matching over 10 bases. With 4 bases clipped from V and 3 bases from J, the junction kept 2 bases outside the gene matches. The CDR3 runs to 14 residues. CDR1 is LGHNA, CDR2 YNFKEQ, per germline. The chain's CDR3 is CASSPGTGDYGYTF. CDR3 in DNA: TGTGCCAGCAGCCCCGGGACAGGGGACTATGGCTACACCTTC.

The chain is built from TRBV5-6 and TRBJ2-7; D possibly corresponds to TRBD2 (5 bases). The CDR3 is made up of 12 amino acids. Germline assignment: CDR1 SGHDT and CDR2 YYEEEE. The V and J ends lost 3 bases and 5 bases respectively, with 9 bases between them. The CDR3 spells CASSSGIHEQYF. Written as DNA, the CDR3 is TGTGCCAGCAGCTCGGGAATCCACGAGCAGTACTTC.

This chain uses TRBV2 with TRBJ2-2; no reliable D call. V was trimmed by 9 bases and J by 0 bases, leaving 8 bases between them. Germline V gene data show CDR1 as SNHLY and CDR2 as FYNNEI. The CDR3 totals 13 residues. In nucleotides, the CDR3 is TGTGCCAGACAGATGTCGAACACCGGGGAGCTGTTTTTT. Protein product: CARQMSNTGELFF.

V usage is TRBV9 and J usage is TRBJ2-2; TRBD1 is a possible D gene (5 bases). The V end lost 3 bases, the J end lost 3 bases, and 12 bases lay between the germline ends. Per the germline V gene, CDR1 is SGDLS and CDR2 is YYNGEE. The length of the CDR3 is 15 residues. The CDR3 sequence is CASSGTLGDTGELFF. The CDR3 DNA sequence: TGTGCCAGCAGCGGGACCCTAGGGGACACCGGGGAGCTGTTTTTT.

A few counts support this clone. The J gene is TRBJ2-3, the V gene TRBV7-9; D might be TRBD2 (5 bases). The CDR3 is made up of 16 amino acids. Germline-derived CDR1 and CDR2 are SEHNR and FQNEAQ (reference sequence). Trimming removed 3 bases at V and 2 bases at J, with 15 bases between. The CDR3 loop is CASSFPSSFSTDTQYF. CDR3 in DNA: TGTGCCAGCAGCTTTCCCTCTAGCTTTTCCACAGATACGCAGTATTTT.

The chain has TRBV21-1 and TRBJ1-2; TRBD1 reflects the table's D call only, with no check against the DNA. TRBV21-1 is deemed a pseudogene. There are 15 residues in the CDR3. For the CDR3, the DNA is TGTGCCAGCAGCAAAGGACAGGGGGCTCCCTATGGCTACACCTTC. Its translation: CASSKGQGAPYGYTF.

In this sample, this clone turned up a few times. The chain is built from TRBV10-1 and TRBJ2-2, with 10 nucleotides matching TRBD1. The V gene end was trimmed by 2 bases and the J gene end by 5 bases; junction bases not matched to a gene: 5. Germline values: CDR1 WNHNN, CDR2 SYGVQD (reference sequence). There are 16 residues in the CDR3. For the CDR3, the DNA is TGCGCCAGCAGTGAGAATCCGGGACAGGGGACCGGGGAGCTGTTTTTT. Encoded protein: CASSENPGQGTGELFF.

The chain is built from TRBV29-1 and TRBJ1-3; possibly TRBD1 for D (6 bases). With 6 bases removed from V and 1 base from J, the gap between germline ends came to 16 bases. This CDR3 contains 15 residues. Germline CDR1 is SQVTM and CDR2 is ANQGSEA. CDR3 sequence reads: CSVPGEGVSGNTIYF. The DNA of the CDR3 is TGCAGCGTCCCCGGGGAGGGGGTTTCTGGAAACACCATATATTTT.

The J gene is TRBJ2-5, the V gene TRBV10-1; a possible D gene is TRBD2 (5 bases). The V and J ends lost 8 bases and 7 bases respectively, with 8 bases between them. This CDR3 comprises 10 residues. Germline-derived CDR1 and CDR2 are WNHNN and SYGVQD (reference sequence). The CDR3 sequence: CASRGRTQYF. The CDR3 nucleotides read TGCGCCAGCCGGGGAAGGACCCAGTACTTC.

The CDR3 here is CASRPRGLVYEQYF. The CDR3, as DNA: TGTGCCAGCAGGCCAAGGGGGTTGGTCTACGAGCAGTACTTC. The chain is built from TRBV28 and TRBJ2-7, with D possibly TRBD1 on 6 matching bases. The V end was cut by 6 bases, the J end by 3 bases, with 15 bases between. The length of the CDR3 is 14 residues. Per germline, CDR1 MDHEN and CDR2 SYDVKM.